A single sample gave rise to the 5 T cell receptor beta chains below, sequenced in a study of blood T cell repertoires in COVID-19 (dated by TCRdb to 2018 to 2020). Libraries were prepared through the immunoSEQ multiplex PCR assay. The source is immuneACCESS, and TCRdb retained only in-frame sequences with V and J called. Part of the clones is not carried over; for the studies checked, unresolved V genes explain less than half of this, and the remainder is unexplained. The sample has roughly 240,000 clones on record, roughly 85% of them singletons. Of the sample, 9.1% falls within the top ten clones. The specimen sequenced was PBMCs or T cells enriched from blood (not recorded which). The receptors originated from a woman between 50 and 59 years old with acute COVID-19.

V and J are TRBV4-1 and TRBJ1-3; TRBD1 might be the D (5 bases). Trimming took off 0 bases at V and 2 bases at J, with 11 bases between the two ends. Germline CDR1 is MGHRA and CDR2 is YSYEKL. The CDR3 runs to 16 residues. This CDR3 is CASSQEYGAAGNTIYF. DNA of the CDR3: TGCGCCAGCAGCCAAGAGTATGGGGCGGCTGGAAACACCATATATTTT.

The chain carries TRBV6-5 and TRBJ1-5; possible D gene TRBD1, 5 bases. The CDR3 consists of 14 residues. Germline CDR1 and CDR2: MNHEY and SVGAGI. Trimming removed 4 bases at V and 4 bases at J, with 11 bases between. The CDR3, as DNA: TGTGCCAGCAGTTCCCGGGGGTCAAATCAGCCCCAGCATTTT. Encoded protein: CASSSRGSNQPQHF.

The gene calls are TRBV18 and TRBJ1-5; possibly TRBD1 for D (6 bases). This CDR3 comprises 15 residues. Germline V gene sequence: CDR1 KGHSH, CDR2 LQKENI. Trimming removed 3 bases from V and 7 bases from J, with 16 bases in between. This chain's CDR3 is CASSPNVGAGQPQHF. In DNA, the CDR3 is TGTGCCAGCTCACCGAATGTGGGGGCGGGCCAGCCCCAGCATTTT.

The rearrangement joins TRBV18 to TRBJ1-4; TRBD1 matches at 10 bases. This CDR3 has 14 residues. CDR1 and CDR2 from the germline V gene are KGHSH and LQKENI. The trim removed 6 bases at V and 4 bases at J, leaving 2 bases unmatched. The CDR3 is CASSRDRGNEKLFF. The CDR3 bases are TGTGCCAGCTCGCGGGACAGGGGTAATGAAAAACTGTTTTTT.

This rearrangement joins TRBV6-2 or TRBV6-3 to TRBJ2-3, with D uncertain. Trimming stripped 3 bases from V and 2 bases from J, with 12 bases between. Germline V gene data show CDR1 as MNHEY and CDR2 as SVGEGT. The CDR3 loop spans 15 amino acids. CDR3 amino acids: CASSYRRPDTDTQYF. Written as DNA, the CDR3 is TGTGCCAGCAGTTATCGGCGGCCTGACACAGATACGCAGTATTTT.